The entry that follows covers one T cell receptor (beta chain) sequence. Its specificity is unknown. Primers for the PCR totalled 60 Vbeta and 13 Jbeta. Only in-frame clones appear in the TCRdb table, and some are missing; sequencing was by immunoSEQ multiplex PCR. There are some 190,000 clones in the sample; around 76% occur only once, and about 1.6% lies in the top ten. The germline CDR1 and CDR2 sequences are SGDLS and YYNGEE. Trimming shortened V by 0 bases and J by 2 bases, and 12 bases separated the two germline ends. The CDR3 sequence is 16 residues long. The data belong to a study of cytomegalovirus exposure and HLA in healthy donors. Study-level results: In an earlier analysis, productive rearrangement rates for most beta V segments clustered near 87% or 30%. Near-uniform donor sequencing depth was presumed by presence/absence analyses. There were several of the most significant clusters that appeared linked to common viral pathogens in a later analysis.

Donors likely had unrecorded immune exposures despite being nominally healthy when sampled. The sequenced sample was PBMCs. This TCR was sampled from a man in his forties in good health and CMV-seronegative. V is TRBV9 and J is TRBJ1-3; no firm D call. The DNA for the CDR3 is TGTGCCAGCAGCGTAGGTGGAGGAGTGCCTGGAAACACCATATATTTT. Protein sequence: CASSVGGGVPGNTIYF. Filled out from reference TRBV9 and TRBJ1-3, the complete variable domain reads DSGVTQTPKHLITATGQRVTLRCSPRSGDLSVYWYQQSLDQGLQFLIQYYNGEERAKGNILERFSAQQFPDLHSELNLSSLELGDSALYFCASSVGGGVPGNTIYFGEGSWLTVV.